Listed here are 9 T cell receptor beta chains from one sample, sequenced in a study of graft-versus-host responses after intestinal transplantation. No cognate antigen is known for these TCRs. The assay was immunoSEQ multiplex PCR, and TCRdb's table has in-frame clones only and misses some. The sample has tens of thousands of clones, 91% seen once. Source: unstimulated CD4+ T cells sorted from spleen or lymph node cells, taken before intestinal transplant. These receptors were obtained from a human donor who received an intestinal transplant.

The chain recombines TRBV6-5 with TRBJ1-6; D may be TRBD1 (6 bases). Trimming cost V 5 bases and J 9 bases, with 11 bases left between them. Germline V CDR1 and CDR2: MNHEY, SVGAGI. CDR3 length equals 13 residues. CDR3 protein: CASSDTGFSPLHF. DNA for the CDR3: TGTGCCAGCAGTGATACAGGGTTTTCACCCCTCCACTTT.

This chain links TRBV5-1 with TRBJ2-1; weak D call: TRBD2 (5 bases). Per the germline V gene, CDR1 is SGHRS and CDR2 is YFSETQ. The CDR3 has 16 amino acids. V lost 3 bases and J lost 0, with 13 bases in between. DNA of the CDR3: TGCGCCAGCAGCTGGCGGGTCATGGGCTCCTACAATGAGCAGTTCTTC. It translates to CASSWRVMGSYNEQFF.

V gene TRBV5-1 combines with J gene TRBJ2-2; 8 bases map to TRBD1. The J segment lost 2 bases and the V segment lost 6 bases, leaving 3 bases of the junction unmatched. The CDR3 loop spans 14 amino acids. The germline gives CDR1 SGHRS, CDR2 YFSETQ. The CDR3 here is CASTDRGNTGELFF. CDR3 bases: TGCGCCAGCACAGACAGGGGAAACACCGGGGAGCTGTTTTTT.

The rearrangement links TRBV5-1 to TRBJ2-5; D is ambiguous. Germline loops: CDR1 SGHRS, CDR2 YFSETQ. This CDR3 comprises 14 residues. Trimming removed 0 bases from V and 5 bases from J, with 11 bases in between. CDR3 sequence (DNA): TGCGCCAGCAGCTTGGCCAGCAGGATCGAGACCCAGTACTTC. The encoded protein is CASSLASRIETQYF.

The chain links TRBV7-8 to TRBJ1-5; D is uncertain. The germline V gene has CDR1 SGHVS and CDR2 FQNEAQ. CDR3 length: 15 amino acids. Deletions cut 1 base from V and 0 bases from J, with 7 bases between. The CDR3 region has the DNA TGTGCCAGCAGCTTAGGGCCTGATAGCAATCAGCCCCAGCATTTT. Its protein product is CASSLGPDSNQPQHF. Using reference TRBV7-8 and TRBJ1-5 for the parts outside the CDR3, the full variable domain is GAGVSQSPRYKVAKRGQDVALRCDPISGHVSLFWYQQALGQGPEFLTYFQNEAQLDKSGLPSDRFFAERPEGSVSTLKIQRTQQEDSAVYLCASSLGPDSNQPQHFGDGTRLSIL.

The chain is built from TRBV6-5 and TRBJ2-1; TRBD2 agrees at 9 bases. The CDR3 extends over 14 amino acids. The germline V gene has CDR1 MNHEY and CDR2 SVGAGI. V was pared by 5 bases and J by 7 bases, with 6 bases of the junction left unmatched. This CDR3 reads CASSLAGSSNEQFF. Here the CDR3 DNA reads TGTGCCAGCAGTCTAGCGGGGTCTAGTAATGAGCAGTTCTTC.

CDR3 protein: CASSLAGYPIQYF. Here the CDR3 DNA reads TGTGCCAGCAGCTTGGCCGGTTATCCCATTCAGTACTTC. The chain employs TRBV5-4 and TRBJ2-4; the D is unclear. This CDR3 spans 13 amino acids. V lost 0 bases, J lost 9 bases, and 10 bases lay in between. Germline CDR1 and CDR2: SGHNT and YYREEE (reference sequence).

This CDR3 is CASSHGGNYGYTF. Written as DNA, the CDR3 is TGTGCCAGCAGTCACGGAGGTAACTATGGCTACACCTTC. This sequence joins TRBV6-4 and TRBJ1-2; D is ambiguous. Trimming took off 5 bases at V and 1 base at J, with 8 bases between the two ends. This CDR3 region has 13 residues. Germline V gene lookup returns CDR1 MRHNA and CDR2 SNTAGT.

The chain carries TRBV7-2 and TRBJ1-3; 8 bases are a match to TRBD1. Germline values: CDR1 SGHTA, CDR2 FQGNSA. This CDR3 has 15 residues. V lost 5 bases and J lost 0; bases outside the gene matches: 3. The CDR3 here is CASSPGGLSGNTIYF. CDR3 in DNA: TGTGCCAGCAGCCCAGGGGGCCTCTCTGGAAACACCATATATTTT.